This T cell receptor (beta chain) is drawn from a study of cytomegalovirus exposure and HLA in healthy donors. Notes on the study in general: A later analysis reportedly found that, within productive TCRs, an Asian-associated ancestry cluster had fewer N-insertions than the mean observed across the approximately 700 donors.

Comment on this clone: The target antigen is unknown.

The study ran its PCR with 60 Vbeta and 13 Jbeta primers. Libraries were prepared by immunoSEQ multiplex PCR; TCRdb keeps only in-frame clonotypes and omits some of them. Its listing shows approximately 50,000 clones. The CDR3 covers 13 residues. From germline, CDR1 is MRHNA and CDR2 SNTAGT. V was pared by 6 bases and J by 3 bases, with 3 bases of the junction left unmatched. This TCR came from a male donor in good health and CMV-seropositive. The rearrangement links TRBV6-4 to TRBJ1-1; 8 bases match TRBD1. Sample: PBMCs. The CDR3 nucleotides are TGTGCCAGCAGCCAACAGGGGGACACTGAAGCTTTCTTT. Protein: CASSQQGDTEAFF.